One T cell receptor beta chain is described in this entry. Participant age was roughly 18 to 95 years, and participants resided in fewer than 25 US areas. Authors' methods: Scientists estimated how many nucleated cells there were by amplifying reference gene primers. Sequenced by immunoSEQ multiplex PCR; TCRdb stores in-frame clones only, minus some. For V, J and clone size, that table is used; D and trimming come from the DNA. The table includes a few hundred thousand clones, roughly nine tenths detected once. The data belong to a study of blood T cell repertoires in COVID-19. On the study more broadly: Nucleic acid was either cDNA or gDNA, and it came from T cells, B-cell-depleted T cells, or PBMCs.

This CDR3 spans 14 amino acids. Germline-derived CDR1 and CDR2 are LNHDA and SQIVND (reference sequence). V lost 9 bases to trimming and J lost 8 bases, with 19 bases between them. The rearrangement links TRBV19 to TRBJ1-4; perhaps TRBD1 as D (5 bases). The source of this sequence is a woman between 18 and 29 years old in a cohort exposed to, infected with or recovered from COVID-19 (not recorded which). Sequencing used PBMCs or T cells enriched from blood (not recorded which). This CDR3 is CASSGGGVEEKLFF. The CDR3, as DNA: TGTGCCAGCTCGGGAGGAGGGGTTGAAGAAAAACTGTTTTTT.